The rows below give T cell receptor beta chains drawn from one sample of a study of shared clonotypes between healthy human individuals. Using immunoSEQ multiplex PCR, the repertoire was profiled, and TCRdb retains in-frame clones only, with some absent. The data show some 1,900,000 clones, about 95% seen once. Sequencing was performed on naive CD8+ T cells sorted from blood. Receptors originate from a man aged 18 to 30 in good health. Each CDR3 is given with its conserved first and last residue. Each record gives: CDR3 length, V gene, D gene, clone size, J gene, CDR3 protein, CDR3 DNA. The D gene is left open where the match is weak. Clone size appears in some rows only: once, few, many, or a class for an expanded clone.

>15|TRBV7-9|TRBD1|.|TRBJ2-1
CASSLGQGAFNEQFF
TGTGCCAGCAGCTTGGGACAGGGGGCATTCAATGAGCAGTTCTTC
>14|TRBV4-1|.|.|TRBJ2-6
CASSPSGGANVLTF
TGCGCCAGCAGCCCGTCTGGGGGGGCCAACGTCCTGACTTTC
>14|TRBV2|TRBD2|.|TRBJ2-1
CASISGAGDNEQFF
TGTGCCAGCATAAGCGGGGCCGGAGACAATGAGCAGTTCTTC
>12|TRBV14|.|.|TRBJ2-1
CASSHQSDEQFF
TGTGCCAGCAGCCACCAGAGCGATGAGCAGTTCTTC
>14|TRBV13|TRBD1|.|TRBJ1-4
CASSPGQGDEKLFF
TGTGCCAGCAGCCCGGGGCAGGGGGATGAAAAACTGTTTTTT
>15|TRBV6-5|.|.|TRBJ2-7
CASSYFAGPSYEQYF
TGTGCCAGCAGTTACTTCGCGGGGCCATCCTACGAGCAGTACTTC
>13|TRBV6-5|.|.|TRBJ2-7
CASSSPFRPEQYF
TGTGCCAGCAGCTCACCCTTTCGCCCCGAGCAGTACTTC
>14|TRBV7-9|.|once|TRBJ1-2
CASSSLRWGYGYTF
TGTGCCAGCAGCTCCCTTCGTTGGGGCTATGGCTACACCTTC
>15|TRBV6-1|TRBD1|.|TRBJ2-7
CASSFDRDRVYEQYF
TGTGCCAGCAGTTTTGACCGGGACAGGGTCTACGAGCAGTACTTC
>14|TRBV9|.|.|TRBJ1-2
CASSVGGRDYGYTF
TGTGCCAGCAGCGTAGGGGGGCGCGACTATGGCTACACCTTC
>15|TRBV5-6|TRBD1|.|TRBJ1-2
CASSLAAGGPYGYTF
TGTGCCAGCAGCTTGGCGGCAGGGGGCCCCTATGGCTACACCTTC
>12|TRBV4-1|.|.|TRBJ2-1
CASRSQYNEQFF
TGCGCCAGCAGGTCACAATACAATGAGCAGTTCTTC
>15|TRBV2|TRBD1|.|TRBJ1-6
CASLLGTGGDSPLHF
TGTGCCAGCCTCCTAGGGACAGGGGGCGATTCACCCCTCCACTTT
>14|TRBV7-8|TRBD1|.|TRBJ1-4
CASSSPGQDEKLFF
TGTGCCAGCAGCTCCCCGGGACAGGATGAAAAACTGTTTTTT
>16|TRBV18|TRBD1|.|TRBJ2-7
CASSPEETGFLYEQYF
TGTGCCAGCTCACCAGAAGAGACAGGGTTCCTCTACGAGCAGTACTTC
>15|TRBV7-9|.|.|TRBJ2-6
CASNTPGSGANVLTF
TGTGCCAGCAACACTCCAGGGTCTGGGGCCAACGTCCTGACTTTC
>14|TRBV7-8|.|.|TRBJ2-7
CASSLPTGPYEQYF
TGTGCCAGCAGCTTACCGACGGGACCCTACGAGCAGTACTTC